The entry that follows covers one T cell receptor beta chain sequence. Profiled with immunoSEQ multiplex PCR; TCRdb holds only in-frame clones, not every one. The sample lists 250,000 or so clones, 80% to 90% seen once, with 3% to 4% in the top ten. The source of the sample is a study of blood T cell repertoires in COVID-19. On the study more broadly: Spain, Italy and the United States supplied samples that represented acute and convalescent COVID-19.

The CDR3 is made up of 16 amino acids. CDR1 and CDR2 from the germline V gene are SGHTA and FQGNSA. V lost 5 bases and J 6 bases, leaving 20 bases between the germline ends. V gene TRBV7-2 combines with J gene TRBJ1-5; no firm D call. The sequence was obtained from a woman in her thirties or forties who had been exposed to COVID-19. Sequenced: PBMCs or T cells enriched from blood (not recorded which). The CDR3 DNA reads as TGTGCCAGCAGCCGCGTAGGAACTCAGGAAGGTCAGCCCCAGCATTTT. Protein product: CASSRVGTQEGQPQHF.